This T cell receptor beta chain came from a study of T cell responses to AZD1222 COVID-19 vaccine. Points from the study as a whole: Most donors were white British and more were female, and clonal diversity was possibly underestimated. Only 5 or 6 individuals given AZD1222 were seropositive at baseline. Spike-specific TCR depth and breadth grew after two AZD1222 doses.

Produced via immunoSEQ multiplex PCR; TCRdb's table is partial and in-frame only. The sample contains about 130,000 clones, about 93% of which appear only once. Points on this clone: The antigen remains unidentified.

Sequenced material: peripheral blood, taken on day 0 of AZD1222 vaccination. This receptor was obtained from an adult in good health.

The CDR3 loop is CASSLDLQGADEQYF. The CDR3 coding sequence is TGCGCCAGCAGCTTGGACCTCCAGGGTGCCGACGAGCAGTACTTC. J is TRBJ2-7 and V is TRBV5-1; a weak D match, TRBD1 (5 bases). The CDR3 loop spans 15 amino acids. Germline V gene data show CDR1 as SGHRS and CDR2 as YFSETQ. V was cut by 0 bases and J by 5 bases, with 15 bases left in between.